Each of the 5 T cell receptor beta chains below was sequenced from the same sample in a study of blood T cells in healthy people across ages. A second roughly 6 to 12 cycle PCR used barcoded and J-beta primers. One entry per CDR3 protein, called by TCRdb with MiXCR from the 5' RACE reads. The sample lists 1.4 million to 1.5 million distinct CDR3 sequences, approximately 40% occurring once. Sequencing was carried out using blood. These receptor sequences come from a woman under 30 in good health.

The J gene is TRBJ2-1, the V gene TRBV5-4, with TRBD2 matching over 9 bases. Unmatched junction bases numbered 11, after V lost 3 bases and J lost 4 bases. Germline lookup yields CDR1 SGHNT and CDR2 YYREEE (reference sequence). The CDR3 is 17 residues long. CDR3 nucleotides: TGTGCCAGCAGCTCCACCCCCGGGACTAGCTTTTACAATGAGCAGTTCTTC. Amino acid sequence: CASSSTPGTSFYNEQFF.

The chain recombines TRBV5-1 with TRBJ1-4; tentatively, D is TRBD1 (6 bases). The length of the CDR3 is 18 residues. CDR1 is SGHRS and CDR2 is YFSETQ in the germline V gene. V was trimmed by 3 bases and J by 8 bases, leaving 26 bases between them. In DNA form, the CDR3 reads TGCGCCAGCAGCTCGGAGATAGGGGGAGGGACAACGAAGGAAAAACTGTTTTTT. This codes for CASSSEIGGGTTKEKLFF.

The chain has TRBV28 and TRBJ2-1; 7 bases line up with TRBD2. This CDR3 spans 13 amino acids. Trimming took 3 bases from V and 6 from J; bases not matched to a gene: 2. Germline CDR1 and CDR2: MDHEN and SYDVKM. For the CDR3, the DNA is TGTGCCAGCAGTTTCGGGGGGAGCAATGAGCAGTTCTTC. This codes for CASSFGGSNEQFF.

The rearrangement uses TRBV11-2 and TRBJ2-1, with 8 bases that match TRBD2. Germline CDR1 is SGHAT and CDR2 is FQNNGV. The CDR3 loop spans 17 amino acids. V was pared by 5 bases and J by 8 bases, with 17 bases of the junction left unmatched. The CDR3 spells CASSPSLVGGARDEQFF. The CDR3 DNA follows: TGTGCCAGCAGCCCGAGTCTTGTCGGGGGGGCAAGAGATGAGCAGTTCTTC.

This rearrangement joins TRBV5-1 to TRBJ2-7; TRBD1 matches 10 bases. Trimming took 3 bases from V and 1 from J; bases not matched to a gene: 7. The CDR3 spans 16 residues. The germline V gene encodes CDR1 SGHRS and CDR2 YFSETQ. Here the CDR3 DNA reads TGCGCCAGCAGCTCGGGAACGGACAGGGGGTCCTACGAGCAGTACTTC. Its translation: CASSSGTDRGSYEQYF. Full variable domain (remainder filled in from reference TRBV5-1 and TRBJ2-7): KAGVTQTPRYLIKTRGQQVTLSCSPISGHRSVSWYQQTPGQGLQFLFEYFSETQRNKGNFPGRFSGRQFSNSRSEMNVSTLELGDSALYLCASSSGTDRGSYEQYFGPGTRLTVT.